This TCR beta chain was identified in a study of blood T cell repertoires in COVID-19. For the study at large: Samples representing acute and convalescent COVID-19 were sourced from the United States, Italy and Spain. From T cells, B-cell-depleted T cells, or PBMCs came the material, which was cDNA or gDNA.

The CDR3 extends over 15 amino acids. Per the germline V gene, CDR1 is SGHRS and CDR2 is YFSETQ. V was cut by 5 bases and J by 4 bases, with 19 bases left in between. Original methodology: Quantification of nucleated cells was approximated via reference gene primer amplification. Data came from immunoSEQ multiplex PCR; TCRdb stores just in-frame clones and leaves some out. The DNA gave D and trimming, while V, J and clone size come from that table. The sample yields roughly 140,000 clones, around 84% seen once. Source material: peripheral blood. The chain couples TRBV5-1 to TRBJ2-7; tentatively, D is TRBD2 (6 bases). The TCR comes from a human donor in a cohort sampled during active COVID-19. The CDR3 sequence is CASSTGDGVSYEQYF. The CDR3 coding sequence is TGCGCCAGCAGTACGGGGGACGGGGTTTCGTACGAGCAGTACTTC.